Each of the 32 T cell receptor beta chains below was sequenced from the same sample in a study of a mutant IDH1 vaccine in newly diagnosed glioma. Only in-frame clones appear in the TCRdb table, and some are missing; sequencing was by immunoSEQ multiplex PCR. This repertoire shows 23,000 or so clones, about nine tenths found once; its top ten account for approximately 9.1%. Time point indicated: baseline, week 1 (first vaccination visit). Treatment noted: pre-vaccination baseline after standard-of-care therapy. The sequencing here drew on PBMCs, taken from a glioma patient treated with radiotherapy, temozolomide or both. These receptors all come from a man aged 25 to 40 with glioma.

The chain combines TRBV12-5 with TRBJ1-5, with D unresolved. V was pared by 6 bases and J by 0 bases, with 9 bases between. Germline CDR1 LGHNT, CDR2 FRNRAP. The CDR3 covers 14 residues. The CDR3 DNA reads TGTGCTAGTGGGCGAGAGGGTAGCAATCAGCCCCAGCATTTT. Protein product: CASGREGSNQPQHF.

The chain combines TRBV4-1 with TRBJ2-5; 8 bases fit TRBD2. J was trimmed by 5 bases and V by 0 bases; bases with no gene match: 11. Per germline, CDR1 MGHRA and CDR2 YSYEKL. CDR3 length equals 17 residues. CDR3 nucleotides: TGCGCCAGCAGCCAAGATCCTGAAAGCGGGAGATCGGAGACCCAGTACTTC. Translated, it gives CASSQDPESGRSETQYF.

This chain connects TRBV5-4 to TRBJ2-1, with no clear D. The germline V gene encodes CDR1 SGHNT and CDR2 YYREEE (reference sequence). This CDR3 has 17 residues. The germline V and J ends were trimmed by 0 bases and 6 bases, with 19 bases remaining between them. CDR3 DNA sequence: TGTGCCAGCAGCTTGGGTTCCTCGGCAATCCCTTTCAATGAGCAGTTCTTC. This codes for CASSLGSSAIPFNEQFF.

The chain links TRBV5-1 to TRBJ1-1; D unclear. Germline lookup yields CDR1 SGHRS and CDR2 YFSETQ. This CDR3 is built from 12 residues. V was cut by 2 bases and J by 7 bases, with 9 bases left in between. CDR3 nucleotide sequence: TGCGCCAGCAGCTTAGGACGGTATGAAGCTTTCTTT. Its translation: CASSLGRYEAFF.

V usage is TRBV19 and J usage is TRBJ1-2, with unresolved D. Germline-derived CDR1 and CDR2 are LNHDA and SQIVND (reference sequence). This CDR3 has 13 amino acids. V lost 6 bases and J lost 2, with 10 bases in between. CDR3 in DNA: TGTGCCAGTAGGCTAGACGGAAACTATGGCTACACCTTC. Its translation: CASRLDGNYGYTF.

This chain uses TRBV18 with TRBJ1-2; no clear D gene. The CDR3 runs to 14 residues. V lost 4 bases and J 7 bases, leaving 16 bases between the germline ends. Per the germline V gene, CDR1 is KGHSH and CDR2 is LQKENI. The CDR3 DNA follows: TGTGCCAGCTCACGGGGTAATGTGGATGGTGGCTACACCTTC. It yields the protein CASSRGNVDGGYTF.

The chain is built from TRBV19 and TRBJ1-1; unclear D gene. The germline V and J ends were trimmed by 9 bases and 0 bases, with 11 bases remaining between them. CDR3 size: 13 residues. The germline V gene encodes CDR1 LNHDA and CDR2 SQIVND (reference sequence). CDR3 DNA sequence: TGTGCCAGCTCCGCAGGCGTGAACACTGAAGCTTTCTTT. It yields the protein CASSAGVNTEAFF.

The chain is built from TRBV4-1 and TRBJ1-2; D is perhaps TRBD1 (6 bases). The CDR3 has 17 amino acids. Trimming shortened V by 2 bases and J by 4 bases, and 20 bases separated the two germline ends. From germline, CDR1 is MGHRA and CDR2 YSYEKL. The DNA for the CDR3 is TGCGCCAGCAGCCAAAGGGGGGACACCGCCCGCCTCTATGGCTACACCTTC. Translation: CASSQRGDTARLYGYTF.

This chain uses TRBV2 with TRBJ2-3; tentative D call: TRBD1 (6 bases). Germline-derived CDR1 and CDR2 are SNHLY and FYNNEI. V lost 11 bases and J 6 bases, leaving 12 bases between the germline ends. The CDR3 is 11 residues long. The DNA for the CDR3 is TGTGCCGGGGCAGGGGCCGATACGCAGTATTTT. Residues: CAGAGADTQYF.

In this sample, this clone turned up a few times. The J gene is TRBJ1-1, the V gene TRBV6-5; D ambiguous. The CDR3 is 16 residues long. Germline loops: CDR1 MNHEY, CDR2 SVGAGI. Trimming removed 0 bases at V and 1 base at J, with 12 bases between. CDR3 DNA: TGTGCCAGCAGTTACTCTCGGGAGGAGGGGAACACTGAAGCTTTCTTT. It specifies CASSYSREEGNTEAFF.

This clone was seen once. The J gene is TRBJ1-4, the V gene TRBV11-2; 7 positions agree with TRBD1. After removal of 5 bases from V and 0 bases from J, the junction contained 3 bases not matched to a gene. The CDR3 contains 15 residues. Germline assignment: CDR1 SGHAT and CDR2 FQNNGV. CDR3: CASSHGTATNEKLFF. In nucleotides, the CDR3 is TGTGCCAGCAGCCACGGGACAGCAACTAATGAAAAACTGTTTTTT. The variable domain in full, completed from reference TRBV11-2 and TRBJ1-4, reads EAGVAQSPRYKIIEKRQSVAFWCNPISGHATLYWYQQILGQGPKLLIQFQNNGVVDDSQLPKDRFSAERLKGVDSTLKIQPAKLEDSAVYLCASSHGTATNEKLFFGSGTQLSVL.

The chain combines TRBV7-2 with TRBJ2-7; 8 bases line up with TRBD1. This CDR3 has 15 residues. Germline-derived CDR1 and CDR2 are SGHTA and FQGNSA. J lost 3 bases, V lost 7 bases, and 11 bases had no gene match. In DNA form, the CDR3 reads TGTGCCAGCACCCCACCAGCCGACAGGGGCTACGAGCAGTACTTC. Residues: CASTPPADRGYEQYF.

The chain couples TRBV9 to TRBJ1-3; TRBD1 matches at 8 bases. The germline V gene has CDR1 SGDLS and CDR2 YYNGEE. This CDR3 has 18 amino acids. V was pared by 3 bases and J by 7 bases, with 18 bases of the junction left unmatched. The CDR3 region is CASSGGQAALRPGNTIYF. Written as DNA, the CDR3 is TGTGCCAGCAGCGGGGGACAGGCCGCGCTCCGACCGGGGAACACCATATATTTT. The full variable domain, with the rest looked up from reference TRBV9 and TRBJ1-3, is DSGVTQTPKHLITATGQRVTLRCSPRSGDLSVYWYQQSLDQGLQFLIQYYNGEERAKGNILERFSAQQFPDLHSELNLSSLELGDSALYFCASSGGQAALRPGNTIYFGEGSWLTVV.

CDR3 region: CAWSVGLFYEQYF. CDR3 sequence (DNA): TGTGCCTGGAGTGTGGGACTCTTCTACGAGCAGTACTTC. J is TRBJ2-7 and V is TRBV30, with a tentative D call TRBD2 (6 bases). CDR1 is GTSNPN and CDR2 is SVGIG in the germline V gene (reference sequence). With 0 bases removed from V and 3 bases from J, the gap between germline ends came to 9 bases. This CDR3 has 13 residues. Together with reference TRBV30 and TRBJ2-7, the CDR3 gives the full variable domain: SQTIHQWPATLVQPVGSPLSLECTVEGTSNPNLYWYRQAAGRGLQLLFYSVGIGQISSEVPQNLSASRPQDRQFILSSKKLLLSDSGFYLCAWSVGLFYEQYFGPGTRLTVT.

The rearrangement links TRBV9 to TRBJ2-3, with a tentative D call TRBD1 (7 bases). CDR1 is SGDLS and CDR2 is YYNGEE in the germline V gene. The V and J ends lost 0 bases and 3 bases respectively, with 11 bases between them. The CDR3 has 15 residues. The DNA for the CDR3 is TGTGCCAGCAGCGTAGAACAGGGGAGGACAGATACGCAGTATTTT. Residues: CASSVEQGRTDTQYF.

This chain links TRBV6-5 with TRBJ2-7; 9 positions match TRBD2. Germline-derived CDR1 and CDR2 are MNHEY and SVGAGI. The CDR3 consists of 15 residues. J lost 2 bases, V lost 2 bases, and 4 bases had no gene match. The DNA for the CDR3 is TGTGCCAGCAGTTACGAGACTAGCGGAACCTACGAGCAGTACTTC. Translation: CASSYETSGTYEQYF.

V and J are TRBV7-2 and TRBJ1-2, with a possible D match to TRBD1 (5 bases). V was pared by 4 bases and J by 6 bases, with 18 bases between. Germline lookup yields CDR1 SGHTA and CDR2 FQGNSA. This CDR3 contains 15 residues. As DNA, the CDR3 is TGTGCCAGCAGCTCCTGGGGTGGGGACTTAGATGGCTACACCTTC. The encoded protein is CASSSWGGDLDGYTF.

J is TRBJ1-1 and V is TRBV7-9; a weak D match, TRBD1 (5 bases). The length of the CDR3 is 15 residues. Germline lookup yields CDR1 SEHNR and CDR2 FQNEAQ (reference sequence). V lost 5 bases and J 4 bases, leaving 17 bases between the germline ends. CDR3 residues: CASSPWGGPGTEAFF. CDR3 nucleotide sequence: TGTGCCAGCAGCCCCTGGGGGGGACCAGGCACTGAAGCTTTCTTT. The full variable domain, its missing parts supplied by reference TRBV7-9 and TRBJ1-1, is DTGVSQNPRHKITKRGQNVTFRCDPISEHNRLYWYRQTLGQGPEFLTYFQNEAQLEKSRLLSDRFSAERPKGSFSTLEIQRTEQGDSAMYLCASSPWGGPGTEAFFGQGTRLTVV.

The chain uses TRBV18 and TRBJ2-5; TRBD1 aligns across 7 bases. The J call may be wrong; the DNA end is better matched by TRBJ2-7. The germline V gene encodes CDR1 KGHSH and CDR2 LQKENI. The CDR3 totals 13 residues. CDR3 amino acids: CASSQGASYEQYF. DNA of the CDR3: TGTGCCAGCTCACAGGGGGCCTCCTACGAGCAGTACTTC.

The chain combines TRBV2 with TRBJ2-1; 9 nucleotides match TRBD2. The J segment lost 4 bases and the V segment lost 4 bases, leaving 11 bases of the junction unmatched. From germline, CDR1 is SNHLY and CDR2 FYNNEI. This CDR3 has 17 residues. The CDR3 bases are TGTGCCAGCAGTGTTTTGCTAGCGGGACCCCTTTACAATGAGCAGTTCTTC. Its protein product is CASSVLLAGPLYNEQFF.

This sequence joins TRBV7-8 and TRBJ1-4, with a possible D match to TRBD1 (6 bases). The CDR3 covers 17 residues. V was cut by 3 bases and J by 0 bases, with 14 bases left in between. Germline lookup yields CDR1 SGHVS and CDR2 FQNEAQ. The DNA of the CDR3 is TGTGCCAGCAGCTTCGAGGGGGGAACCACAACTAATGAAAAACTGTTTTTT. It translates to CASSFEGGTTTNEKLFF.

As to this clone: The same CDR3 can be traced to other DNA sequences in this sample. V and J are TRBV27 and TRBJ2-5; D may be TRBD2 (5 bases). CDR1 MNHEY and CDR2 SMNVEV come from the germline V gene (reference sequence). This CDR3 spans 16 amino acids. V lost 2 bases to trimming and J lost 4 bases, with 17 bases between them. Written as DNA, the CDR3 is TGTGCCAGCAGTTTAGTAGCGACCCTGGGCGGAGAGACCCAGTACTTC. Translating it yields CASSLVATLGGETQYF.

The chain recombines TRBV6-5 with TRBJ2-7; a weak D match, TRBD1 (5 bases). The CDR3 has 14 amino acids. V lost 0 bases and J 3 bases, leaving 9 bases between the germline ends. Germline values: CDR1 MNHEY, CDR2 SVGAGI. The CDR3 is CASSYSMQGYEQYF. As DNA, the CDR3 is TGTGCCAGCAGTTACTCGATGCAGGGCTACGAGCAGTACTTC.

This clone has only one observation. The CDR3 loop reads CASSLAGANTGELFF. The DNA for the CDR3 is TGTGCCAGTAGCTTAGCGGGAGCGAACACCGGGGAGCTGTTTTTT. The chain is built from TRBV19 and TRBJ2-2, with 9 bases fitting TRBD2. CDR3 length: 15 amino acids. V dropped 6 bases and J dropped 0; count of bases not matched to a gene: 2. Per germline, CDR1 LNHDA and CDR2 SQIVND (reference sequence).

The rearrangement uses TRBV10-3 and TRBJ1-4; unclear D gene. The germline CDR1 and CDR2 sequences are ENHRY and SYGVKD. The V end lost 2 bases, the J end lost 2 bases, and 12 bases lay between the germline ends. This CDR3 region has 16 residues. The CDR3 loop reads CAISEVVGGTNEKLFF. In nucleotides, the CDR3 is TGTGCCATCAGTGAGGTCGTCGGCGGTACTAATGAAAAACTGTTTTTT.

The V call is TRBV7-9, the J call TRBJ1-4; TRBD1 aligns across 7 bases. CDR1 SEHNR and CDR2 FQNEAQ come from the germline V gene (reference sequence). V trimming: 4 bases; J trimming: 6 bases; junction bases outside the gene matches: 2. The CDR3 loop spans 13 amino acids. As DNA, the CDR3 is TGTGCCAGCAGCTGGGGACAGCATGAAAAACTGTTTTTT. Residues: CASSWGQHEKLFF.

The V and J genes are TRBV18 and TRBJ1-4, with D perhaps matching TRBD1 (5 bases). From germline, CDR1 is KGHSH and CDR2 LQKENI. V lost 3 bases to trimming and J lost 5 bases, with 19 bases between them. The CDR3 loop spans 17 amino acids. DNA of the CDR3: TGTGCCAGCTCACCCCGGAGTCTACAGGCCGGGAATGAAAAACTGTTTTTT. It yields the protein CASSPRSLQAGNEKLFF.

CDR3 loop: CASSPWGDRGDTEAFF. The CDR3 nucleotides are TGCGCCAGCAGCCCGTGGGGAGACAGGGGAGACACTGAAGCTTTCTTT. The gene calls are TRBV5-1 and TRBJ1-1, with TRBD1 matching 8 bases. J was trimmed by 3 bases and V by 4 bases; bases with no gene match: 11. The V gene's germline CDR1 is SGHRS and CDR2 YFSETQ. This CDR3 region has 16 residues.

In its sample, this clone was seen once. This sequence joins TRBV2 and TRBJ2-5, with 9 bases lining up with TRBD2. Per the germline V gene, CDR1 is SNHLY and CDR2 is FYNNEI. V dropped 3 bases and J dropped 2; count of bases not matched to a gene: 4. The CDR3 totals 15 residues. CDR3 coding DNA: TGTGCCAGCAGTGAGGGACTAGCCTGGCAAGAGACCCAGTACTTC. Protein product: CASSEGLAWQETQYF.

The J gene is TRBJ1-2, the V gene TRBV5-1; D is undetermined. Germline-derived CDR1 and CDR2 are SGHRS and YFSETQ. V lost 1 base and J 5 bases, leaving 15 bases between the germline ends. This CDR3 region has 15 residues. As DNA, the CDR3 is TGCGCCAGCAGCTTGCAGGTCGGACTCAAGTATGGCTACACCTTC. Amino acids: CASSLQVGLKYGYTF. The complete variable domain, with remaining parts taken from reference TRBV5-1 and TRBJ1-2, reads KAGVTQTPRYLIKTRGQQVTLSCSPISGHRSVSWYQQTPGQGLQFLFEYFSETQRNKGNFPGRFSGRQFSNSRSEMNVSTLELGDSALYLCASSLQVGLKYGYTFGSGTRLTVV.

Written as DNA, the CDR3 is TGTGCCAGCAGTTACTCTGCGACTCCCGCCTACGAGCAGTACTTC. This codes for CASSYSATPAYEQYF. The chain links TRBV6-5 to TRBJ2-7; D is unclear. Trimming took off 0 bases at V and 2 bases at J, with 11 bases between the two ends. Germline V gene data show CDR1 as MNHEY and CDR2 as SVGAGI. The CDR3 is 15 amino acids.

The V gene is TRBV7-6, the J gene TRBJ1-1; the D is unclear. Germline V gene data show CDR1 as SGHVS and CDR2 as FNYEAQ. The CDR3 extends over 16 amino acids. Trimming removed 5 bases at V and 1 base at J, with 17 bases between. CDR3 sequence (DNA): TGTGCCAGCAGCCCTTTCCAAGGACCTCAGAACACTGAAGCTTTCTTT. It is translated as CASSPFQGPQNTEAFF. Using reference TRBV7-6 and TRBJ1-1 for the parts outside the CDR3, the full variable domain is GAGVSQSPRYKVTKRGQDVALRCDPISGHVSLYWYRQALGQGPEFLTYFNYEAQQDKSGLPNDRFSAERPEGSISTLTIQRTEQRDSAMYRCASSPFQGPQNTEAFFGQGTRLTVV.